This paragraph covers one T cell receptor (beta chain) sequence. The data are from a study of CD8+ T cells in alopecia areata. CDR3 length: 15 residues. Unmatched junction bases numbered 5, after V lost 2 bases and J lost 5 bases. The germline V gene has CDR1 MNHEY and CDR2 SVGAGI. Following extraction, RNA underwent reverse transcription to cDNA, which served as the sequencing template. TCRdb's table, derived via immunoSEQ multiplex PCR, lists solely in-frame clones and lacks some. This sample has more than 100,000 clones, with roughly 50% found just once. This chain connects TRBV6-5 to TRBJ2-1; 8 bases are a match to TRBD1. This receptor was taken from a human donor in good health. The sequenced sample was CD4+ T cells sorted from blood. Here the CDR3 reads CASSYTGTGDNEQFF. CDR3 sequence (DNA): TGTGCCAGCAGTTACACCGGGACAGGCGACAATGAGCAGTTCTTC.